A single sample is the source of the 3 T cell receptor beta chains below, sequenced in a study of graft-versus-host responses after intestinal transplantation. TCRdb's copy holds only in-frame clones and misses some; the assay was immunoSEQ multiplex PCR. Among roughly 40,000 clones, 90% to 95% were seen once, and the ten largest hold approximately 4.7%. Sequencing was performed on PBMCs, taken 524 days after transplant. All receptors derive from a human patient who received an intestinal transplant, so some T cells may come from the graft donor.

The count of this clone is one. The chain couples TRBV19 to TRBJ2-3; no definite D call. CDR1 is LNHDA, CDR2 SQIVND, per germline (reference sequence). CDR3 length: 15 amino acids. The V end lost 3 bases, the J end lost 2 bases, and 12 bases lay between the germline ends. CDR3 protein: CASSMPSANTDTQYF. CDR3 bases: TGTGCCAGTAGTATGCCGAGCGCGAACACAGATACGCAGTATTTT.

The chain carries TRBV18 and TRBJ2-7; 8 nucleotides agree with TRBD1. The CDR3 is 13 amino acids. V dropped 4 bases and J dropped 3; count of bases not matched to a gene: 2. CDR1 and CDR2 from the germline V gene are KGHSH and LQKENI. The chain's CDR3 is CASSQTGVYEQYF. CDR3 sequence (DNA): TGTGCCAGCTCACAGACAGGGGTCTACGAGCAGTACTTC.

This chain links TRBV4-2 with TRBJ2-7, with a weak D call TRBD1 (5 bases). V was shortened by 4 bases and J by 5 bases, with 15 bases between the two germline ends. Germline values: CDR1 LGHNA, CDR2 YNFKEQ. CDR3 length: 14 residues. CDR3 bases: TGTGCCAGCAGCCGAAAAGGGGAAGTCGACGAGCAGTACTTC. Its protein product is CASSRKGEVDEQYF.